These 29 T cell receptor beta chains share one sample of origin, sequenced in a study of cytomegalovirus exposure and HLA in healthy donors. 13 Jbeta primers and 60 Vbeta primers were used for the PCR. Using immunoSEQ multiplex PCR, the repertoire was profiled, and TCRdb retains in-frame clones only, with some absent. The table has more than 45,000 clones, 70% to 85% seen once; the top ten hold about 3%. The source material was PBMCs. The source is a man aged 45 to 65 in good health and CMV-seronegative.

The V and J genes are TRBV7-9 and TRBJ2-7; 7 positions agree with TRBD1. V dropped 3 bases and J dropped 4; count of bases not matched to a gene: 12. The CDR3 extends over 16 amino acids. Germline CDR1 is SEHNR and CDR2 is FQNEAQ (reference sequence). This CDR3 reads CASSFDREGSYYEQYF. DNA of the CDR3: TGTGCCAGCAGCTTTGACAGGGAAGGATCGTATTACGAGCAGTACTTC.

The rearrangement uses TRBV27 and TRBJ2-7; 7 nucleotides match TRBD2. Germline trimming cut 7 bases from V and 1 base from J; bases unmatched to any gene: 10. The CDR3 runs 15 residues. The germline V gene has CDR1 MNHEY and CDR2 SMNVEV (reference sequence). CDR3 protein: CASTTMRGRSYEQYF. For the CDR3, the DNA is TGTGCCAGCACCACAATGCGGGGGAGGTCCTACGAGCAGTACTTC.

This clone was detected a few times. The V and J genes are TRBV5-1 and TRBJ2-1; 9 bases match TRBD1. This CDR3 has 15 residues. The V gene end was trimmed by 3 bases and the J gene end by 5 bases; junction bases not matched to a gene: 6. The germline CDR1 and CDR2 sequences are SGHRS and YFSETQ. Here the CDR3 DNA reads TGCGCCAGCAGCTACGGGACAGGGTACGACAATGAGCAGTTCTTC. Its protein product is CASSYGTGYDNEQFF.

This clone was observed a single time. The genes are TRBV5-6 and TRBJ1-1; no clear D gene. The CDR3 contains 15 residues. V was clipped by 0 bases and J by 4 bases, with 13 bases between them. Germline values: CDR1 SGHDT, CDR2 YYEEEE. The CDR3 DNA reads TGTGCCAGCAGCTTGGTTTCCGGGGTGAGCACTGAAGCTTTCTTT. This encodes CASSLVSGVSTEAFF.

The CDR3 DNA is TGTGCCAGCAGTTTAGTGTTGGGGGCAGGAGCTTTCTTT. Amino acids: CASSLVLGAGAFF. The genes are TRBV28 and TRBJ1-1, with D perhaps TRBD1 (6 bases). Germline values: CDR1 MDHEN, CDR2 SYDVKM. Trimming removed 2 bases at V and 10 bases at J, with 14 bases between. The CDR3 loop spans 13 amino acids.

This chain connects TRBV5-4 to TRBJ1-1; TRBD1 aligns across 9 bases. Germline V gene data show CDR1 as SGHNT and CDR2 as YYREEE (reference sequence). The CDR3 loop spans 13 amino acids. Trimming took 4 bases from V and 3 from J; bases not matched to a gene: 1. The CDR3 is CASSRDRDTEAFF. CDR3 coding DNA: TGTGCCAGCAGCCGGGACAGGGACACTGAAGCTTTCTTT. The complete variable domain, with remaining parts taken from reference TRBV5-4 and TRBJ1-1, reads ETGVTQSPTHLIKTRGQQVTLRCSSQSGHNTVSWYQQALGQGPQFIFQYYREEENGRGNFPPRFSGLQFPNYSSELNVNALELDDSALYLCASSRDRDTEAFFGQGTRLTVV.

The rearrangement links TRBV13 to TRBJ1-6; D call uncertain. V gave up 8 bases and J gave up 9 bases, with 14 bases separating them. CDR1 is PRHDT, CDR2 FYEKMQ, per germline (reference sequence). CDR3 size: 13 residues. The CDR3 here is CASGRDGGSPLHF. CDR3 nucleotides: TGTGCCAGCGGGCGGGATGGAGGTTCACCCCTCCACTTT.

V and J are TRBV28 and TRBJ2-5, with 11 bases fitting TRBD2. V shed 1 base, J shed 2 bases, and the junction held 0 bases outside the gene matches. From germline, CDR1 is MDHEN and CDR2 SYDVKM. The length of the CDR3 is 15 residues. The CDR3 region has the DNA TGTGCCAGCAGTTTATTAGCGGGGGGGCAAGAGACCCAGTACTTC. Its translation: CASSLLAGGQETQYF.

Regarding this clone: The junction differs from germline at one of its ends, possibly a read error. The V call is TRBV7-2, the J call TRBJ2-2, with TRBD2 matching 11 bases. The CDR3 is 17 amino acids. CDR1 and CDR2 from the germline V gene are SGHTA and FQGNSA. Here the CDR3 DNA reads TGTGCCAGCAGCTTAGTTAGCGGGGGGGCGAATACCGGGGAGCTGTTTTTT. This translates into CASSLVSGGANTGELFF.

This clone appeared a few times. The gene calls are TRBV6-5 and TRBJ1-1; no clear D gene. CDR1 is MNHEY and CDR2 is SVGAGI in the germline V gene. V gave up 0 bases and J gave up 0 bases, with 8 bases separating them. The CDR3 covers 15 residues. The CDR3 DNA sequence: TGTGCCAGCAGTTACTCTGGAGGGATGAACACTGAAGCTTTCTTT. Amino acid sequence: CASSYSGGMNTEAFF.

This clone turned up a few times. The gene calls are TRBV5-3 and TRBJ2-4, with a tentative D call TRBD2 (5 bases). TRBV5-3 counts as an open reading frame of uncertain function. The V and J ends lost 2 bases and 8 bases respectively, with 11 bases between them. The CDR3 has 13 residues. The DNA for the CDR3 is TGTGCCAGAAGCTTAAGGGTCGGGGACATTCAGTACTTC. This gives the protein CARSLRVGDIQYF.

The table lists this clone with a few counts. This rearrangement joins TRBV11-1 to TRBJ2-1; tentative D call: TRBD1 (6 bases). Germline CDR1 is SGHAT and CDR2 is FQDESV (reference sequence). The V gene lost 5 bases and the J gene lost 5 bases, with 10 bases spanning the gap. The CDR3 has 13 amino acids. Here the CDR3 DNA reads TGTGCCAGCAGCCCTACAGGGAACAATGAGCAGTTCTTC. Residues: CASSPTGNNEQFF.

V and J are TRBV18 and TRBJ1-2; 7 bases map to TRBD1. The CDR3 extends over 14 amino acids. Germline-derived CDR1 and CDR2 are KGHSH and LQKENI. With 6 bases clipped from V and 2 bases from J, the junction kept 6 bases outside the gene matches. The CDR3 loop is CASSLTGSNYGYTF. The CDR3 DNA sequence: TGTGCCAGCTCCCTGACAGGGTCGAACTATGGCTACACCTTC.

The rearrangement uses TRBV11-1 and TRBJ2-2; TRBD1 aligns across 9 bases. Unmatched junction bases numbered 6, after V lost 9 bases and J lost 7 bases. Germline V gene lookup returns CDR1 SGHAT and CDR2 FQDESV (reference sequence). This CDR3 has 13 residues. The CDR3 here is CASKGQGIGELFF. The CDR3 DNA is TGTGCCAGTAAGGGACAGGGAATCGGGGAGCTGTTTTTT.

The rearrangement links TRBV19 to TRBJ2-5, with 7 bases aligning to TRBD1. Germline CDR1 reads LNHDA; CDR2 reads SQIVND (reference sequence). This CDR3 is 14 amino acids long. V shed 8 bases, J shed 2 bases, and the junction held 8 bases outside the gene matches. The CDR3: CASGTGVRQETQYF. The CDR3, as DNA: TGTGCCAGTGGAACAGGGGTGAGACAAGAGACCCAGTACTTC.

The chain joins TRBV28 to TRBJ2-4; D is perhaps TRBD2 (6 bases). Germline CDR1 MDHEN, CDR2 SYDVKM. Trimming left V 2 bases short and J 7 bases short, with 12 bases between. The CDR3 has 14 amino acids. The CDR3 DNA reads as TGTGCCAGCAGTTTAAGGGTGGAGGGGAACATTCAGTACTTC. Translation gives CASSLRVEGNIQYF.

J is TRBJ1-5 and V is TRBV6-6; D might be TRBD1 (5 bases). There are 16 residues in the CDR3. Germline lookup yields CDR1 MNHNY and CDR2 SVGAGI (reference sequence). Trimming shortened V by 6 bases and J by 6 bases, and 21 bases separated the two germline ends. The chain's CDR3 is CASSQSSIRGFQPQHF. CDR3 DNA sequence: TGTGCCAGCAGCCAGTCTAGCATACGGGGGTTTCAGCCCCAGCATTTT.

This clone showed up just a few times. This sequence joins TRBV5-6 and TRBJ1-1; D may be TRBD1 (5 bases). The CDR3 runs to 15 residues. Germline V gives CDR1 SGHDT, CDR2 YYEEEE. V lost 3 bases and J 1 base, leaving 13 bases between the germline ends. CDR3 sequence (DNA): TGTGCCAGCAGCTGGATCCTCGACAGGAACACTGAAGCTTTCTTT. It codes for CASSWILDRNTEAFF.

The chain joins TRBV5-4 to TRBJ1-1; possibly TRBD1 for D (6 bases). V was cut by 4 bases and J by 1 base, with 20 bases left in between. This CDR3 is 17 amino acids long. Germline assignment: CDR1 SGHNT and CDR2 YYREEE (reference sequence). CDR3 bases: TGTGCCAGCAGCCACACAGGGTCCGGGTCCCGGAACACTGAAGCTTTCTTT. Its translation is CASSHTGSGSRNTEAFF.

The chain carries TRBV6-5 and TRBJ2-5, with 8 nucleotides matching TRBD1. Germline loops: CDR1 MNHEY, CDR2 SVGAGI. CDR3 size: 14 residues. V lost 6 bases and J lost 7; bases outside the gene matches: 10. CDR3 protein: CASSPGQGRVTQYF. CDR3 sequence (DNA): TGTGCCAGCAGCCCCGGACAGGGCAGAGTGACCCAGTACTTC.

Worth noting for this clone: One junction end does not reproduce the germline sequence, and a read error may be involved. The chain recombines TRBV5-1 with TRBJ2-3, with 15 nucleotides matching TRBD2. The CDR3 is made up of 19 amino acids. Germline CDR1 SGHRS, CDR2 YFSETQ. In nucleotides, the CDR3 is TGCGCCAGCAGCTTGGACGGACTAGCGGGGGGGCTTCAGACAGATGCGCAGTATTTT. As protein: CASSLDGLAGGLQTDAQYF.

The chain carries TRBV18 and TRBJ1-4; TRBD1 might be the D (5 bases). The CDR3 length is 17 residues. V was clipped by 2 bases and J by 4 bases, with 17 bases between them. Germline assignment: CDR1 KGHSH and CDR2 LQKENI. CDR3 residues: CASSPIITSGRNEKLFF. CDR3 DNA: TGTGCCAGCTCACCAATTATTACGTCAGGGCGTAATGAAAAACTGTTTTTT.

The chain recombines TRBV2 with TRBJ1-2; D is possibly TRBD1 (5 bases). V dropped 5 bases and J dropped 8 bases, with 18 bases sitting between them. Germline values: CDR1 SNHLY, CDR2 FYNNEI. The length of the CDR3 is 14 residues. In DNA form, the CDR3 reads TGTGCCAGCAGTACTCAACGTGGGGCCATGGGCTACACCTTC. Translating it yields CASSTQRGAMGYTF.

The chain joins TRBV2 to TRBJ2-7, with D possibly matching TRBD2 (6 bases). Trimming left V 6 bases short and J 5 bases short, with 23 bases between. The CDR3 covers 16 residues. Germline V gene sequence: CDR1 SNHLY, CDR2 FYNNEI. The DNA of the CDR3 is TGTGCCAGCAGGATGGGCCTGGGACGGCCGGGGGACGAGCAGTACTTC. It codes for CASRMGLGRPGDEQYF.

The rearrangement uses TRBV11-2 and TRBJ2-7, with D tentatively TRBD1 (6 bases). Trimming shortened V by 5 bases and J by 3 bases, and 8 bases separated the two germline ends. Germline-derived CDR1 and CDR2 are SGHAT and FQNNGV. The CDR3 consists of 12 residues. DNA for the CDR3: TGTGCCAGCAGCCAGGGGTACTACGAGCAGTACTTC. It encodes CASSQGYYEQYF.

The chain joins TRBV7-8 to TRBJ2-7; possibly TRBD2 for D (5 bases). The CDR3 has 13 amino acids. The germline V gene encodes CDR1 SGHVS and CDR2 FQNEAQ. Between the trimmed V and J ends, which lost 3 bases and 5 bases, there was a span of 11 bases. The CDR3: CASSLGGLDEQYF. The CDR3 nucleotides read TGTGCCAGCAGCTTGGGCGGGTTGGACGAGCAGTACTTC.

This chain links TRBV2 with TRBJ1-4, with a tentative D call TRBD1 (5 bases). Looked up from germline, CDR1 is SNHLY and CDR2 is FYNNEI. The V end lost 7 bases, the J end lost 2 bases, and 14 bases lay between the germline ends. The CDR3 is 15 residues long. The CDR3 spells CASKGTLLTNEKLFF. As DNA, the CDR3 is TGTGCCAGCAAAGGGACTCTCCTTACTAATGAAAAACTGTTTTTT.

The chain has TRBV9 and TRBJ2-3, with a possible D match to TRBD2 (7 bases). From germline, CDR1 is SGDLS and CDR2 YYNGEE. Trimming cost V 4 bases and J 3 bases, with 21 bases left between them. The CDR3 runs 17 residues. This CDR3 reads CASSPHPKGGATDTQYF. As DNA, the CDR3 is TGTGCCAGCAGCCCCCACCCCAAGGGGGGGGCGACAGATACGCAGTATTTT.

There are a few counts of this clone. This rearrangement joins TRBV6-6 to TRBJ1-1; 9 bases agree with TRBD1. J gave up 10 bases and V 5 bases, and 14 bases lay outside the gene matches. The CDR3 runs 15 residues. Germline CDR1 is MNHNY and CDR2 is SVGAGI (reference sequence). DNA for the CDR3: TGTGCCAGCAGTACTGGGGGGGGACAGGGAGGGAGAGCTTTCTTT. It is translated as CASSTGGGQGGRAFF.